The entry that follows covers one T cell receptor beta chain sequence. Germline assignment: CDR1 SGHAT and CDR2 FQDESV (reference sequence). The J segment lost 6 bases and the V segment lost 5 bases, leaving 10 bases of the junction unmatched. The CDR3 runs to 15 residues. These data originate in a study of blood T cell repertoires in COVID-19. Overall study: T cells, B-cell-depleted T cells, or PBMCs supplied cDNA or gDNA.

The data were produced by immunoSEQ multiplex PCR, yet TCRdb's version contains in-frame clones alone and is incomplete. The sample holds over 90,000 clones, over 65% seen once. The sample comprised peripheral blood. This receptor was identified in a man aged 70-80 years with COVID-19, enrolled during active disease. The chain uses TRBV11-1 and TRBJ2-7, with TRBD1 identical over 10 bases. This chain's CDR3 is CASSQADRGDREQYF. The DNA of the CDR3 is TGTGCCAGCAGCCAGGCGGACAGGGGGGATCGCGAGCAGTACTTC.